This record covers a single T cell receptor (beta chain). CDR1 is GTSNPN, CDR2 SVGIG, per germline (reference sequence). The CDR3 sequence is 15 residues long. The V segment lost 4 bases and the J segment 6 bases; nucleotides outside the gene matches: 11. The sample is drawn from a study of blood T cell repertoires in COVID-19. TCRdb keeps only in-frame clones here, not all; method: immunoSEQ multiplex PCR. The sample includes some 250,000 clones, more than 70% of them seen just once. Source material: peripheral blood. This TCR was recovered from a man in his forties or fifties with active or convalescent COVID-19. This chain joins TRBV30 and TRBJ2-3; TRBD2 agrees at 9 bases. The CDR3 DNA follows: TGTGCCTGGAAGCTGGGCGGGGGGGCACCCGATACGCAGTATTTT. This encodes CAWKLGGGAPDTQYF.